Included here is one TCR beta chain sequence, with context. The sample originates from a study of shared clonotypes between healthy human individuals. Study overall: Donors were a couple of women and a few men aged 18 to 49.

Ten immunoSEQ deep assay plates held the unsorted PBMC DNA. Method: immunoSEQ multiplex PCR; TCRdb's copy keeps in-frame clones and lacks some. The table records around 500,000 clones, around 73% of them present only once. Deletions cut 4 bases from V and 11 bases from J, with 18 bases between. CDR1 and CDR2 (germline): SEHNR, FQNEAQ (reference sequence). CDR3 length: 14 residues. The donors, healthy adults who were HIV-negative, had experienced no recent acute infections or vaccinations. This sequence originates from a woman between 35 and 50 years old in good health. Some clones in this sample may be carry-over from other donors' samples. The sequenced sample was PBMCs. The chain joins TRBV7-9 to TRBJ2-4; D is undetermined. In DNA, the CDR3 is TGTGCCAGCAGCTCAAGGGCCGGTGACTCGGTTCAGTACTTC. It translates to CASSSRAGDSVQYF.